This record looks at one TCR beta chain sequence and its context. Its antigen is not yet known. No much larger clone is present one base from it, and per-base qualities are unavailable. The data originate from a study of blood T cell repertoires in COVID-19 (dated by TCRdb to the early 2020s). Study-wide context: Samples from collaborators originated in the United States, Italy and Spain and spanned both the acute and convalescent phases of COVID-19. The dataset comprised deeply sampled blood TCRbeta repertoires from subjects exposed to, actively infected with, or recovered from COVID-19. The sample metadata nearly always contained a de-identified subject ID, COVID-19 status, age in years and sex. Samples came from the ongoing ImmuneRACE study (first 160 participants) plus 1,254 subjects from 6 global collaborators. A freely available public database, intended as a resource for researchers studying the immune response to SARS-CoV-2, is where the repertoires were released. HLA class I and class II types, where available, came from metadata supplied by the sample provider rather than from assay-based typing. The material from the prospective study consisted of cDNA or gDNA derived from T cells, B-cell-depleted T cells, or PBMCs. Study-wide findings and limitations: The quantity of clinical and demographic metadata differed by source and by participant and was supplied without curation.

In the prospective study, participants were about 18 to 90 years old, resided in about 25 geographic areas of the United States, and were enrolled through a virtual design. To assign participants to cohorts, the prospective study relied on clinical history that participants themselves reported in a screening survey and a study questionnaire. For ImmuneRACE Cohort 3, a participant was defined as recovered based on two consecutive negative NP/OP PCR tests, clearance by a healthcare professional, or resolution of symptoms. In the prospective study, mobile phlebotomists collected whole blood, serum and a nasopharyngeal or oropharyngeal swab from each participant. Prospective study participants could optionally give additional blood draws and questionnaires over an approximately two-month period. Before DNA extraction, blood samples from the prospective study were shipped at room temperature or frozen.

TCRbeta CDR3 regions were amplified from genomic DNA using the immunoSEQ Assay, a bias-controlled multiplex PCR. As for how the authors treated the data: The number of nucleated cells in each sample was estimated by amplification of reference gene primers within the assay. To quantify the absolute abundance of each unique TCRbeta CDR3 rearrangement, sequence reads were collapsed and filtered. Productive Simpson clonality was computed per sample as the square root of Simpson's diversity index over productive rearrangements. Entries here come from immuneACCESS through TCRdb and include only in-frame sequences with V and J called. Some clones fail to appear in such tables; in the studies checked, an unresolved V gene covers under half of the shortfall, and the cause of the remainder is unknown. V and J calls and clone size are copied from that table; D and trimming were computed from the DNA. Recorded for this sample are around 300,000 clones; nearly 90% of them occurred a single time. 1.5% to 2% of the sample is taken by the ten largest.

The sequenced material came from PBMCs or T cells enriched from blood (not recorded which). The origin of this receptor is a woman aged 55-69 years who had recovered from COVID-19.

For the CDR3, the sequence is CASSPSLPYEQYF. In nucleotide form, the sequence is TGTGCCAGCAGCCCAAGCCTACCCTACGAGCAGTACTTC. The sequence is built from TRBV11-1 and TRBJ2-7, with the identity of the D gene unclear. Sequences SGHAT (CDR1) and FQDESV (CDR2) are obtained from the germline V gene (reference sequence). V is cut by 5 bases and J by 2 bases, and the space between the germline ends is 10 bases. Measured from the cysteine to the phenylalanine, the CDR3 is 13 residues long. This entry keeps only the CDR3 DNA: 39 bases, framed from base 1.